This T cell receptor (beta chain) was captured in a study of blood T cells in healthy people across ages. Findings and caveats of the study: The lack of PBMC sorting stopped any conclusive naive versus antigen-experienced comparison.

Trimming left V 10 bases short and J 7 bases short, with 16 bases between. The germline V gene has CDR1 MGHDK and CDR2 SYGVNS. The CDR3 runs 12 residues. Combining a sample-barcoded 5' primer with a J-beta primer mix, a second PCR ran for roughly 7 to 12 cycles. Every individual sample yielded 2.5 million or more paired-end reads (each containing CDR3). TCRdb re-analysed the 5' RACE reads in MiXCR, keeping a single row per CDR3 protein. The profile covers about 1.4 million distinct CDR3 sequences, with roughly 59% appearing a single time and about 6.7% taken by the ten largest. The donors, aged roughly 6 to 95, were healthy Caucasians from Russia. This clonotype was seen only once. Its antigen is undetermined.

The rearrangement joins TRBV25-1 to TRBJ1-2; D is undetermined. Sequenced input: blood. The sequence was collected from a man aged 18 to 29 in good health. CDR3: CATQLGLSGYTF. The CDR3 nucleotides are TGTGCCACCCAGTTGGGTTTGTCTGGCTACACCTTC.